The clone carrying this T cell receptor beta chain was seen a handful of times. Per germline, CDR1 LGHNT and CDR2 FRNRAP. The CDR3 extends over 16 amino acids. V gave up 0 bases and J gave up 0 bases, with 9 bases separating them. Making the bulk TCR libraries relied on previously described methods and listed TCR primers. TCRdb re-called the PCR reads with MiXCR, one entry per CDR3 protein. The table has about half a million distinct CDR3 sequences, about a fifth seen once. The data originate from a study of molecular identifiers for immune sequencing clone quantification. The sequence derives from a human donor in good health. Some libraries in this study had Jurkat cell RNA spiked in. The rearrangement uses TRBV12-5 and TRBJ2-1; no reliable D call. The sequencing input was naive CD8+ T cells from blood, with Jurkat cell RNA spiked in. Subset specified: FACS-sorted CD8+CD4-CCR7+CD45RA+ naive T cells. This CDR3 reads CASGLVIRLSYNEQFF. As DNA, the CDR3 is TGTGCTAGTGGTTTGGTAATAAGACTCTCCTACAATGAGCAGTTCTTC.